This TCR beta chain was recorded in a study of T-cell reconstitution after alpha-beta-depleted transplantation in children. The TCRbeta library incorporated unique molecular identifiers. MiXCR, applied by TCRdb to the PCR reads, yields one record per CDR3 protein. The sample records around 380,000 distinct CDR3 sequences, approximately 10% being singletons. The CDR3 spans 14 residues. Germline CDR1 is SGHTA and CDR2 is FQGNSA. V was clipped by 5 bases and J by 7 bases; unmatched bases: 9. Only a few counts were recorded for this clonotype. This chain connects TRBV7-2 to TRBJ2-7; 9 bases map to TRBD1. The TCR comes from a human donor who donated a stem cell graft to a child with acute myeloid leukemia. The specimen comprised PBMCs from the stem cell graft donor, sampled from the stem cell graft. CDR3 loop: CASSTQGQGVEQYF. The CDR3 region has the DNA TGTGCCAGCAGCACGCAGGGACAGGGCGTTGAGCAGTACTTC.